This TCR beta chain was identified in a study of cytomegalovirus exposure and HLA in healthy donors. Amplification used 60 Vbeta primers and 13 Jbeta primers. The assay was immunoSEQ multiplex PCR, and TCRdb's table has in-frame clones only and misses some. Of some 150,000 clones in the sample, about four fifths were seen once. Whole-study findings and limits: Analysis was performed later, and it showed HLA-associated TCR beta chains to be more clonally expanded than equally common others. As was reported, the HLA-A and HLA-B alleles of most subjects were accurately predicted from TCR beta sequences. Common viral pathogens seemed, in a later analysis, to connect with several of the most significant clusters.

As to this clone: Its specificity is unknown.

Healthy bone marrow donors made up the cohort. The CDR3 covers 14 residues. CDR1 LNHDA and CDR2 SQIVND come from the germline V gene (reference sequence). Trimming left V 2 bases short and J 2 bases short, with 9 bases between. The rearrangement links TRBV19 to TRBJ2-5; D ambiguous. The sample consisted of PBMCs. The receptor's source is a man aged 40-50 years in good health and CMV-seropositive. CDR3 loop: CASSINSGQETQYF. CDR3 coding DNA: TGTGCCAGTAGTATAAATTCAGGTCAAGAGACCCAGTACTTC. The full variable domain, in which reference TRBV19 and TRBJ2-5 provide the parts outside the CDR3, is DGGITQSPKYLFRKEGQNVTLSCEQNLNHDAMYWYRQDPGQGLRLIYYSQIVNDFQKGDIAEGYSVSREKKESFPLTVTSAQKNPTAFYLCASSINSGQETQYFGPGTRLLVL.